Listed below are T cell receptor beta chains from one sample, sequenced in a study of T cell responses to AZD1222 COVID-19 vaccine. Using immunoSEQ multiplex PCR, the repertoire was profiled, and TCRdb retains in-frame clones only, with some absent. The sample has about 170,000 clones, roughly nine tenths seen once. This specimen was peripheral blood, taken on day 0 of AZD1222 vaccination. Receptors originate from an adult in good health. CDR3s include the opening cysteine and the closing phenylalanine or tryptophan. The D gene is left open where the match is weak. Size is stated for part of the rows, as once, few or many counts, or as a class when the clone is expanded.

v_call	j_call	d_call	clone_size	cdr3_nt	cdr3_aa
TRBV25-1	TRBJ1-1	.	.	TGTGCCAGCATGAGGGAGGCGAACACTGAAGCTTTCTTT	CASMREANTEAFF
TRBV14	TRBJ2-1	TRBD2	.	TGTGCCAGCAGCCAAGAACTAGCGGGGATCAATGAGCAGTTCTTC	CASSQELAGINEQFF
TRBV4-1	TRBJ2-5	.	.	TGCGCCAGCAGTCGAGTAGTGGGTAGAGGTGGAGTTGGAGAGACCCAGTACTTC	CASSRVVGRGGVGETQYF
TRBV9	TRBJ2-5	TRBD2	.	TGTGCCAGCAGCGACCTAGCGGGGGGTGAGACCCAGTACTTC	CASSDLAGGETQYF
TRBV4-2	TRBJ2-2	TRBD2	.	TGTGCCAGCAGCCTAGCGGGGGGTAACACCGGGGAGCTGTTTTTT	CASSLAGGNTGELFF
TRBV5-1	TRBJ2-3	TRBD1	.	TGCGCCAGCAGCTCCCGGGACAGCCGCACAGATACGCAGTATTTT	CASSSRDSRTDTQYF
TRBV19	TRBJ1-2	.	.	TGTGCCAGTAGTTGGGGACACCGAAGCCCTTATGGCTACACCTTC	CASSWGHRSPYGYTF
TRBV19	TRBJ1-5	.	.	TGTGCCAGTACCGAGTCGGACACGCGAATGGGGCAGCCCCAGCATTTT	CASTESDTRMGQPQHF
TRBV19	TRBJ1-2	.	.	TGTGCCAGTAGTATGTCCGGTGCGCCTAACTATGGCTACACCTTC	CASSMSGAPNYGYTF
TRBV5-5	TRBJ1-5	TRBD1	few	TGTGCCAGCAGCTGGGACAGGGGACAGCCCCAGCATTTT	CASSWDRGQPQHF
TRBV7-3	TRBJ2-6	.	.	TGTGCCAGCAGCCCCCGGGACTTCATCTCTGGGGCCAACGTCCTGACTTTC	CASSPRDFISGANVLTF
TRBV7-7	TRBJ2-2	TRBD1	once	TGTGCTAGCAGCTCCCGGGACAGGGAATCCGGGGAGCTGTTTTTT	CASSSRDRESGELFF
TRBV2	TRBJ2-5	TRBD2	.	TGTGCCAGCAGTGAAGCGGGGACTAGCGGGGAGACCCAGTACTTC	CASSEAGTSGETQYF
TRBV5-4	TRBJ2-3	TRBD1	.	TGTGCCAGCAGCTGGGAGGGGACAGGGGAAGCAGATACGCAGTATTTT	CASSWEGTGEADTQYF
TRBV10-1	TRBJ1-2	.	.	TGCGCCAGCAGTGAAGGGGGAAGCTATGGCTACACCTTC	CASSEGGSYGYTF
TRBV2	TRBJ1-2	.	.	TGTGCCAGCAGTGGAGCTCAAAAAGCCCCCTATGGCTACACCTTC	CASSGAQKAPYGYTF
TRBV5-1	TRBJ2-1	.	.	TGCGCCAGCAGCTCAGGCGCCTTCCCTAAATTTTACAATGAGCAGTTCTTC	CASSSGAFPKFYNEQFF
TRBV10-3	TRBJ1-2	.	.	TGTGCCATCGGGGGATTTTCAGGGGATGGCTACACCTTC	CAIGGFSGDGYTF
TRBV2	TRBJ2-3	.	.	TGTGCCAGCAGATTACGAGGGACAGATACGCAGTATTTT	CASRLRGTDTQYF
TRBV12-3/TRBV12-4	TRBJ1-5	.	.	TGTGCCAGCAGTTTAGGGCTTCAGCCCCAGCATTTT	CASSLGLQPQHF
TRBV29-1	TRBJ2-5	TRBD2	once	TGCAGCGTTGACTACCTAGCGGGGGGAGAAGAGACCCAGTACTTC	CSVDYLAGGEETQYF
TRBV7-9	TRBJ2-7	TRBD1	.	TGTGCCAGCAGCCGGGACAGGGGAAGGGTGGGGGCTTACGAGCAGTACTTC	CASSRDRGRVGAYEQYF
TRBV5-1	TRBJ1-6	.	.	TGCGCCAGCAGCTTATCTGGGGAGGGGAGTTCACCCCTCCACTTT	CASSLSGEGSSPLHF
TRBV12-3/TRBV12-4	TRBJ2-2	.	.	TGTGCCAGCAGTTTTGTCGGAGGGGAGCTGTTTTTT	CASSFVGGELFF
TRBV25-1	TRBJ2-7	.	.	TGTGCCAGCAGTGACTGGGACGGCCACGAGCAGTACTTC	CASSDWDGHEQYF
TRBV15	TRBJ1-5	.	.	TGTGCCACCAGCAGAATAGGGGGTGGCAATCAGCCCCAGCATTTT	CATSRIGGGNQPQHF